This T cell receptor (beta chain) appears in the sequencing data of a study of T-cell reconstitution after alpha-beta-depleted transplantation in children. A library of TCRbeta sequences, prepared with unique molecular identifiers, was generated. TCRdb analysed the PCR reads with MiXCR anew, one entry per CDR3 protein. The sample lists about 830,000 distinct CDR3 sequences; around 15% were seen once. CDR1 and CDR2 from the germline V gene are MGHRA and YSYEKL. This CDR3 spans 16 amino acids. V trimming: 1 base; J trimming: 3 bases; junction bases outside the gene matches: 4. This clonotype has a handful of counts.

The sequence was collected from a male patient between 5 and 17 years old who had a stem cell transplant for acute lymphoblastic leukemia, so the T cells may come from the graft donor. The chain couples TRBV4-1 to TRBJ2-1; 9 bases are shared with TRBD2. The sequencing here drew on PBMCs, mostly from graft donor cells, taken 360 days after TCRalphabeta/CD19-depleted stem cell transplant. The CDR3 here is CASSQGGREGYNEQFF. CDR3 DNA: TGCGCCAGCAGCCAAGGAGGGCGGGAGGGCTACAATGAGCAGTTCTTC.